Listed below are T cell receptor beta chains from one sample, sequenced in a study of T-cell memory formation after mild COVID-19. MiXCR, applied by TCRdb to the 5' RACE reads, yields one record per CDR3 protein. The table shows more than 250,000 distinct CDR3 sequences, with about 17% occurring only once. Sequenced sample: PBMCs or a T cell subset sorted from them (not recorded which). These TCRs come from a man aged 18 to 35 who had mild COVID-19 (a few samples of this study predate the infection). Cell type and time point are not known. CDR3s include the opening cysteine and the closing phenylalanine or tryptophan. The D gene is left open where the match is weak. Rows give clone size only sometimes, using once, few, many, or a class for an expanded clone.

d_gene	v_gene	abundance	j_gene	CDR3aa	CDR3nt
TRBD2	TRBV11-2	NA	TRBJ2-1	CASVEAGGNEQFF	TGTGCCAGCGTAGAGGCGGGAGGCAATGAGCAGTTCTTC
NA	TRBV4-1	few	TRBJ2-1	CASSLLVVANEQFF	TGCGCCAGCAGCCTCCTCGTGGTTGCGAATGAGCAGTTCTTC
NA	TRBV5-6	NA	TRBJ2-5	CASSFGPTGRETQYF	TGTGCCAGCAGCTTTGGCCCGACAGGACGGGAGACCCAGTACTTC
NA	TRBV7-2	few	TRBJ2-5	CASSLVGRVETQYF	TGTGCCAGCAGCTTAGTTGGCAGGGTTGAGACCCAGTACTTC
NA	TRBV27	NA	TRBJ1-5	CASSWVGNQPQHF	TGTGCCAGCAGTTGGGTTGGCAATCAGCCCCAGCATTTT
TRBD2	TRBV7-2	few	TRBJ2-1	CASSPGRLAGYNEQFF	TGTGCCAGCAGCCCCGGTAGGCTAGCGGGCTACAATGAGCAGTTCTTC
NA	TRBV4-1	NA	TRBJ2-7	CASSQPNGDEQYF	TGCGCCAGCAGCCAACCGAATGGGGACGAGCAGTACTTC
NA	TRBV19	NA	TRBJ1-3	CASSPRPYPGNTIYF	TGTGCCAGTAGTCCCCGGCCCTACCCTGGAAACACCATATATTTT
NA	TRBV7-9	NA	TRBJ1-1	CASRDRGATEAFF	TGTGCCAGCAGAGATCGAGGGGCCACTGAAGCTTTCTTT
NA	TRBV7-2	many	TRBJ1-2	CASSLRITNYGYTF	TGTGCCAGCAGCTTACGCATAACTAACTATGGCTACACCTTC
NA	TRBV18	few	TRBJ1-5	CASSLRHYSAYSNQPQHF	TGTGCCAGCTCACTACGCCACTACAGTGCTTATAGCAATCAGCCCCAGCATTTT
NA	TRBV7-3	NA	TRBJ2-5	CASSLSGTMGQETQYF	TGTGCCAGCAGCTTAAGCGGCACTATGGGCCAAGAGACCCAGTACTTC
NA	TRBV12-3/TRBV12-4	NA	TRBJ2-1	CASSRRRGAYNEQFF	TGTGCCAGCAGCCGTCGGAGGGGCGCCTACAATGAGCAGTTCTTC
TRBD1	TRBV2	NA	TRBJ1-5	CASRPSGTGEQPQHF	TGTGCCAGCAGACCCTCCGGGACAGGCGAGCAGCCCCAGCATTTT
NA	TRBV4-2	few	TRBJ2-2	CASSQDGRTGELFF	TGTGCCAGCAGCCAAGACGGGCGTACCGGGGAGCTGTTTTTT
TRBD1	TRBV7-2	many	TRBJ2-4	CASSNPTGGLNIQYF	TGTGCCAGCAGCAACCCGACAGGGGGATTAAACATTCAGTACTTC
NA	TRBV7-9	many	TRBJ2-1	CASSLDHNEQFF	TGTGCCAGCAGCTTAGATCACAATGAGCAGTTCTTC
NA	TRBV7-2	few	TRBJ1-6	CASSADTNSPLHF	TGTGCCAGCAGCGCCGATACTAATTCACCCCTCCACTTT
TRBD1	TRBV6-1	once	TRBJ1-4	CACAGTGNEKLFF	TGTGCCTGCGCCGGGACAGGGAATGAAAAACTGTTTTTT
NA	TRBV18	few	TRBJ2-1	CASSTSLAFAYNEQFF	TGTGCCAGCTCAACCTCTCTAGCGTTTGCCTACAATGAGCAGTTCTTC
NA	TRBV20-1	few	TRBJ1-4	CSARGMGEKLFF	TGCAGTGCTAGAGGGATGGGGGAAAAACTGTTTTTT